This T cell receptor beta chain was captured by sequencing in a study of blood T cell repertoires in COVID-19 (dated by TCRdb to 2018 to 2020). Regarding the complete study: Samples covering the acute and convalescent phases of COVID-19 were provided by collaborators in the United States, Italy and Spain. Nearly every sample came with metadata listing a de-identified subject ID, COVID-19 status, age in years and sex. The repertoires were released in a freely available public database meant as a resource for research on the immune response to SARS-CoV-2. Where HLA class I and class II types were available, the types were taken from metadata supplied by the sample provider, not from assay-based typing. The prospective study material was composed of cDNA or gDNA derived from T cells, B-cell-depleted T cells, or PBMCs. Samples were obtained from the ongoing ImmuneRACE study (first 160 participants) and from some 1,300 subjects provided by 6 global collaborators. Deeply sampled blood TCRbeta repertoires from subjects exposed to, actively infected with, or recovered from COVID-19 were included in the dataset. Results the study describes overall, beyond this receptor: The amount of clinical and demographic metadata varied by source and participant and was provided uncurated.

A word on this clone: Its recognized antigen is unknown. Within one base of it there is no much larger clone, and no base qualities were kept.

Another Seattle source contributed samples from volunteer blood donors who had recovered from COVID-19. Each collaborating institution followed its own protocols to collect whole blood in K2EDTA tubes. For TCRbeta analysis, collaborator samples were shipped as frozen whole blood, as isolated PBMCs, or as DNA extracted from either sample type. Taken from cysteine to phenylalanine, the CDR3 has 15 residues. Only the CDR3 portion is preserved as DNA: 45 bases, with reading frame beginning at the first base. The CDR1 and CDR2 encoded by the germline V gene (reference sequence) are LGHDT and YNNKEL. V lost 1 base and J lost 2 bases; the stretch between them is 12 bases long. TCRbeta CDR3 regions were amplified from genomic DNA using the immunoSEQ Assay, a bias-controlled multiplex PCR. As for the authors' bioinformatics: The number of nucleated cells in each sample was estimated from the amplification of reference gene primers within the assay. Sequence reads were collapsed and filtered to measure the absolute abundance of every unique TCRbeta CDR3 rearrangement. Productive Simpson clonality was computed per sample as the square root of Simpson's diversity index over productive rearrangements. TCRdb carries this immuneACCESS record with in-frame sequences only. Its versions omit some clonotypes, under half of them owing to an unresolved V gene in the studies checked, with the rest unexplained. That table is the source of V, J and clone size, and D and trimming were worked out from the DNA. The sample includes more than 250,000 clones, with less than 85% observed a single time. The top ten hold less than 6% of the sample.

Sequencing was carried out using peripheral blood. The chain couples TRBV3-1 (or the pseudogene TRBV3-2) to TRBJ2-7, with no reliable assignment of the D segment. This TCR came from a man aged 55 to 70 who had recovered from COVID-19. The CDR3 region reads CASSQGFSQPYEQYF. Here is the DNA: TGTGCCAGCAGCCAAGGGTTTAGCCAGCCCTACGAGCAGTACTTC.